The clone carrying this TCR beta chain was seen a handful of times. Unmatched junction bases numbered 12, after V lost 4 bases and J lost 6 bases. This CDR3 is built from 15 residues. Per the germline V gene, CDR1 is MNHEY and CDR2 is SMNVEV (reference sequence). Produced via immunoSEQ multiplex PCR; TCRdb's table is partial and in-frame only. Of a few hundred thousand clones in the sample, 80% were seen once. This sample is part of a study of blood T cell repertoires in COVID-19. The sequencing sample was made of PBMCs or T cells enriched from blood (not recorded which). The receptor's source is a young man with acute COVID-19. The V and J genes are TRBV27 and TRBJ2-7; 7 positions match TRBD2. The CDR3 DNA reads as TGTGCCAGCAGTTCATACCCGAGCGGGGTGGGCGAGCAGTACTTC. This gives the protein CASSSYPSGVGEQYF.